This T cell receptor (beta chain) was captured by sequencing in a study of blood T cells in healthy people across ages. The overall study: Template switching picked up about one barcoded beta molecule for each two T cells.

Using a J-beta primer mix together with a sample-barcoded 5' primer, a second PCR was run for roughly 6 to 12 cycles. Using its own MiXCR run on the 5' RACE reads, TCRdb lists one record per CDR3 protein. The profile covers about 1.6 million distinct CDR3 sequences, with roughly a third appearing a single time and around 10% taken by the ten largest. Germline assignment: CDR1 DFQATT and CDR2 SNEGSKA (reference sequence). CDR3 length: 15 amino acids. With V trimmed by 3 bases and J by 4 bases, 8 bases remained unmatched. The chain couples TRBV20-1 to TRBJ2-1; 8 bases map to TRBD2. The TCR sequence derives from a woman in her thirties in good health. Specimen: blood. DNA of the CDR3: TGCAGTGCTAGGGCAAAGCGGGAGTTATACAATGAGCAGTTCTTC. Its translation: CSARAKRELYNEQFF.